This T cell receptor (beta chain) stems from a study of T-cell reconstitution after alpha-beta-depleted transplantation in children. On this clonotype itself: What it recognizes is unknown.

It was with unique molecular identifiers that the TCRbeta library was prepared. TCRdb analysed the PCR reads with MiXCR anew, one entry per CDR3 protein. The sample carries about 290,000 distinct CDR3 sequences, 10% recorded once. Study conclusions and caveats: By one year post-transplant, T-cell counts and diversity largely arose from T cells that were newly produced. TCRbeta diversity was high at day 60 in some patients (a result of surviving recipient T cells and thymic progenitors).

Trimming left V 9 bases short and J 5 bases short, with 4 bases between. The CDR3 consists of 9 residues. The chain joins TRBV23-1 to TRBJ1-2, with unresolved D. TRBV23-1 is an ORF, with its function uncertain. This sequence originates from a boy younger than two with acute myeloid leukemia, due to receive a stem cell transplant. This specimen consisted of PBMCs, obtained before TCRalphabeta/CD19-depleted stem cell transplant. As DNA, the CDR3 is TGCGCCAGGGCTTATGGCTACACCTTC. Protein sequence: CARAYGYTF.